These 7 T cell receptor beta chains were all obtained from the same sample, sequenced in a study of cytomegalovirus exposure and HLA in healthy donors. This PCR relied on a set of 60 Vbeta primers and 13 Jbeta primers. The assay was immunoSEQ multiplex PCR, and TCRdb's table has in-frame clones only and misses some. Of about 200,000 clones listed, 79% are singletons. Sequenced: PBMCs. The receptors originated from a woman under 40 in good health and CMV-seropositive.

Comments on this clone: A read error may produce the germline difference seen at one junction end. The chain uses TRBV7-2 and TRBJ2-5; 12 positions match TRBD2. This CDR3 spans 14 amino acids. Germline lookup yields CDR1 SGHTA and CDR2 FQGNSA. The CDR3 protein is CASSLAGGSGTQYF. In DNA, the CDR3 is TGTGCCAGCAGCCTAGCGGGGGGGTCGGGGACCCAGTACTTC.

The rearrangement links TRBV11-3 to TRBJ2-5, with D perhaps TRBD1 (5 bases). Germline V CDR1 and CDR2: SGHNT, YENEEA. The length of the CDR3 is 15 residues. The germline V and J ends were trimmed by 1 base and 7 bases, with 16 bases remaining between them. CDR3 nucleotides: TGTGCCAGCAGCTTAGTAGGGCAGGCCCAGGGGACCCAGTACTTC. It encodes CASSLVGQAQGTQYF.

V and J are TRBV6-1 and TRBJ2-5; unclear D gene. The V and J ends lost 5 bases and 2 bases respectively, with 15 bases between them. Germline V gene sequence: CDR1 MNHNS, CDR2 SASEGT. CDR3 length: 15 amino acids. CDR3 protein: CASSLRHGRQETQYF. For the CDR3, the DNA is TGTGCCAGCAGTCTAAGACACGGCCGGCAAGAGACCCAGTACTTC.

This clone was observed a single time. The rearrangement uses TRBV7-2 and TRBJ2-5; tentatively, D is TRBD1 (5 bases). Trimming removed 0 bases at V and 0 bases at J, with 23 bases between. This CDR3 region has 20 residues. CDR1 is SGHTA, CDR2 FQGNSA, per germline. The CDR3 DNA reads TGTGCCAGCAGCTTAGCATTTACGGCAGGGTACGGTGGGGACCAAGAGACCCAGTACTTC. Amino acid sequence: CASSLAFTAGYGGDQETQYF. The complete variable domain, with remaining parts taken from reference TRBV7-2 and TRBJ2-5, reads GAGVSQSPSNKVTEKGKDVELRCDPISGHTALYWYRQSLGQGLEFLIYFQGNSAPDKSGLPSDRFSAERTGGSVSTLTIQRTQQEDSAVYLCASSLAFTAGYGGDQETQYFGPGTRLLVL.

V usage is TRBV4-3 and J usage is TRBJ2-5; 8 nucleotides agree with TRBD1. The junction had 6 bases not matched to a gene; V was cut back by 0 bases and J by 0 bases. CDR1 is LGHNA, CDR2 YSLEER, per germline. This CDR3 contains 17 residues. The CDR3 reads CASSQDPWTGYQETQYF. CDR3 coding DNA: TGCGCCAGCAGCCAAGATCCCTGGACAGGGTACCAAGAGACCCAGTACTTC.

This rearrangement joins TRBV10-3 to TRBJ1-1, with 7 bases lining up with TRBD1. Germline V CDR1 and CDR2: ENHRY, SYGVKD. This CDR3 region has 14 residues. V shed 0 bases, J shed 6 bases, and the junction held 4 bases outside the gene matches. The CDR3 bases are TGTGCCATCAGTGAGTCCATAGGGGGCCCTGAAGCTTTCTTT. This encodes CAISESIGGPEAFF.

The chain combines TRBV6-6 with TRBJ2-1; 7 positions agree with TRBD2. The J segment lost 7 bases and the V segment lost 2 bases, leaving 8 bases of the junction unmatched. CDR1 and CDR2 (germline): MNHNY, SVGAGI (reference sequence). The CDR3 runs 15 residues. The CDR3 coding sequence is TGTGCCAGCAGTTACGCGGGAGTAAAGGGGAATGAGCAGTTCTTC. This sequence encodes CASSYAGVKGNEQFF.